The rows below give T cell receptor beta chains drawn from one sample of a study of beta chain features in type 1 diabetes. The method was immunoSEQ multiplex PCR; TCRdb's version includes in-frame clones alone and lacks a portion of them. The sample consists of 680,000 or so clones, 10% to 15% of them appearing once. The sequenced sample consisted of naive CD4+ T cells from blood. These receptors were collected from a man between 18 and 29 years old with type 1 diabetes. CDR3s include the opening cysteine and the closing phenylalanine or tryptophan. The D gene is left open where the match is weak. Not every row has a clone size; where given, it reads once, few, many or a size class.

TRBJ1-1 TRBV30 few . CAWAGTAGPAAFF TGTGCCTGGGCCGGGACCGCCGGGCCTGCAGCTTTCTTT
TRBJ1-1 TRBV30 . . CAWSGPGAGLNTEAFF TGTGCCTGGAGTGGGCCCGGGGCAGGGTTGAACACTGAAGCTTTCTTT
TRBJ2-7 TRBV12-5 . . CASGSYEQYF TGTGCTAGCGGGTCCTACGAGCAGTACTTC
TRBJ1-2 TRBV11-2 . . CASSLEGGQPNYGYTF TGTGCCAGCAGCTTAGAAGGTGGCCAGCCTAACTATGGCTACACCTTC
TRBJ2-6 TRBV7-9 . . CASSQPRERANVLTF TGTGCCAGCAGCCAGCCCCGGGAGAGGGCCAACGTCCTGACTTTC
TRBJ1-2 TRBV20-1 . . CIGGFGYGYTF TGCATCGGAGGGTTTGGCTATGGCTACACCTTC
TRBJ1-1 TRBV9 few . CASSEGRVGNTEAFF TGTGCCAGCAGCGAGGGCAGGGTGGGAAACACTGAAGCTTTCTTT
TRBJ2-5 TRBV5-1 few . CASSNRDQETQYF TGCGCCAGCAGCAACCGGGACCAAGAGACCCAGTACTTC
TRBJ2-6 TRBV19 few . CASRRQSSGANVLTF TGTGCCAGTAGACGACAGAGCTCTGGGGCCAACGTCCTGACTTTC
TRBJ2-1 TRBV25-1 few . CANRGGGWNEQFF TGTGCCAATAGGGGGGGCGGTTGGAATGAGCAGTTCTTC
TRBJ1-5 TRBV19 few TRBD1 CASATGGAFPQHF TGTGCCAGTGCAACAGGGGGGGCATTTCCCCAGCATTTT
TRBJ2-3 TRBV5-6 . . CASSWGPGDTQYF TGTGCCAGCAGCTGGGGCCCGGGAGATACGCAGTATTTT
TRBJ1-5 TRBV14 few . CASSQRGAWPQHF TGTGCCAGCAGCCAAAGGGGGGCATGGCCCCAGCATTTT
TRBJ1-1 TRBV29-1 . . CSVDTGLNTEAFF TGCAGCGTTGACACAGGGTTGAACACTGAAGCTTTCTTT
TRBJ1-5 TRBV19 . . CASSIGGHWHF TGTGCCAGTAGTATAGGAGGACATTGGCATTTT
TRBJ2-7 TRBV30 few . CAWIQENSYEQYF TGTGCCTGGATCCAGGAAAACTCCTACGAGCAGTACTTC
TRBJ2-5 TRBV4-1 few . CASSQDSSAQYF TGTGCCAGCAGCCAAGATTCTTCGGCCCAGTACTTC
TRBJ2-5 TRBV5-4 few . CASSFPAGTRETQYF TGTGCCAGCAGCTTCCCGGCGGGGACCAGGGAGACCCAGTACTTC
TRBJ2-1 TRBV29-1 . TRBD2 CSVEDSGVGNEQFF TGCAGCGTTGAAGATAGCGGGGTGGGCAATGAGCAGTTCTTC
TRBJ2-7 TRBV18 . . CASSRDRPYEQYF TGTGCCAGCTCGCGGGACCGGCCCTACGAGCAGTACTTC
TRBJ2-3 TRBV13 . TRBD2 CASSLELAGGPSTDTQYF TGTGCCAGCAGCTTAGAACTAGCGGGGGGGCCGTCCACAGATACGCAGTATTTT
TRBJ1-6 TRBV25-1 few . CASSEDWGGNSPLHF TGTGCCAGCAGTGAAGATTGGGGGGGTAATTCACCCCTCCACTTT
TRBJ2-5 TRBV6-1 . . CAGDSQETQYF TGTGCCGGGGACTCCCAAGAGACCCAGTACTTC
TRBJ2-5 TRBV7-3 . . CASGVAAQETQYF TGTGCCAGCGGGGTGGCAGCCCAAGAGACCCAGTACTTC
TRBJ1-1 TRBV30 few . CAWKGMNTEAFF TGTGCCTGGAAAGGGATGAACACTGAAGCTTTCTTT
TRBJ1-1 TRBV14 few . CASSSITGIRSEAFF TGTGCCAGCAGCTCAATCACAGGGATTCGCTCTGAAGCTTTCTTT
TRBJ2-5 TRBV28 . . CASRTPGGITETQYF TGTGCCAGCAGGACCCCTGGGGGGATTACAGAGACCCAGTACTTC
TRBJ2-5 TRBV5-8 few . CASSPSGRLGETQYF TGTGCCAGCAGCCCCTCGGGACGGCTTGGGGAGACCCAGTACTTC
TRBJ1-2 TRBV7-8 few TRBD1 CASSRGDRGSGFYGYTF TGTGCCAGCAGCCGAGGGGACAGGGGTAGCGGCTTCTATGGCTACACCTTC
TRBJ1-2 TRBV30 . TRBD1 CAWSEGQGARGYTF TGTGCCTGGAGTGAGGGACAGGGGGCGCGGGGCTACACCTTC
TRBJ2-5 TRBV10-1 . . CASSEGGQETQYF TGCGCCAGCAGTGAGGGCGGCCAAGAGACCCAGTACTTC
TRBJ1-2 TRBV29-1 . . CSPGGGPEAGYTF TGCAGCCCCGGGGGGGGGCCTGAGGCCGGCTACACCTTC
TRBJ2-7 TRBV5-1 . . CASSQDNYEQYF TGCGCCAGCAGCCAGGACAACTACGAGCAGTACTTC
TRBJ1-6 TRBV14 few . CASSQVGGQRPPLHF TGTGCCAGCAGCCAGGTCGGAGGGCAGCGGCCACCCCTCCACTTT
TRBJ2-6 TRBV11-2 . . CASKRDGANVLTF TGTGCCAGCAAGAGGGACGGGGCCAACGTCCTGACTTTC
TRBJ2-2 TRBV2 . TRBD1 CASSHRGANTGELFF TGTGCCAGCAGTCACAGGGGAGCGAACACCGGGGAGCTGTTTTTT
TRBJ2-3 TRBV19 . TRBD1 CASSQEGQVTDTQYF TGTGCCAGTAGTCAGGAGGGACAGGTCACAGATACGCAGTATTTT
TRBJ2-3 TRBV7-3 few TRBD2 CASSLLAGYTDTQYF TGTGCCAGCAGCTTGCTAGCGGGGTACACAGATACGCAGTATTTT
TRBJ1-1 TRBV29-1 few TRBD1 CSVEKQGVGTEAFF TGCAGCGTTGAAAAACAGGGGGTAGGCACTGAAGCTTTCTTT
TRBJ2-3 TRBV5-4 . . CASSLESRQLTDTQYF TGTGCCAGCAGCTTGGAATCCCGACAGCTCACAGATACGCAGTATTTT
TRBJ2-2 TRBV5-1 . TRBD1 CASSEDRANTGELFF TGCGCCAGCAGCGAGGACAGGGCGAACACCGGGGAGCTGTTTTTT
TRBJ2-2 TRBV9 few . CASSARDFQGGDTGELFF TGTGCCAGCAGCGCCCGTGATTTTCAGGGCGGAGACACCGGGGAGCTGTTTTTT
TRBJ2-3 TRBV5-1 few . CASSLGLEGADTQYF TGCGCCAGCAGCTTGGGACTCGAAGGCGCAGATACGCAGTATTTT
TRBJ2-1 TRBV18 . TRBD1 CASSPDRFYNEQFF TGTGCCAGCTCACCGGACAGGTTCTACAATGAGCAGTTCTTC
TRBJ2-5 TRBV30 few . CAWSVRAVQETQYF TGTGCCTGGAGTGTACGGGCAGTCCAAGAGACCCAGTACTTC
TRBJ2-1 TRBV10-3 few . CAIRGGSSYNEQFF TGTGCCATCAGAGGGGGTAGCTCCTACAATGAGCAGTTCTTC
TRBJ2-6 TRBV4-1 few . CASRDSGANVLTF TGCGCCAGCAGGGACTCTGGGGCCAACGTCCTGACTTTC
TRBJ1-1 TRBV4-1 . TRBD1 CASSQRTGSVTEAFF TGCGCCAGCAGCCAAAGGACAGGGTCGGTGACTGAAGCTTTCTTT
TRBJ2-7 TRBV7-9 few . CASSPGQIYEQYF TGTGCCAGCAGCCCCGGACAGATCTACGAGCAGTACTTC
TRBJ1-5 TRBV15 . . CATSRETSNQPQHF TGTGCCACCAGCAGAGAAACTAGCAATCAGCCCCAGCATTTT